The rows below give T cell receptor beta chains drawn from one sample of a study of blood T cell repertoires in COVID-19. Only in-frame clones appear in the TCRdb table, and some are missing; sequencing was by immunoSEQ multiplex PCR. Among 150,000 to 200,000 clones, 82% were seen once, and the ten largest hold about 8.4%. Sequencing was performed on peripheral blood. Every receptor here comes from a woman in her 70s with acute or convalescent COVID-19. Both conserved end residues are part of each CDR3. The D gene is left open where the match is weak. Clone size is shown for a subset of rows, as once, few, many or a class of expanded clone.

j_gene: TRBJ1-5
d_gene: NA
abundance: NA
v_gene: TRBV2
CDR3nt: TGTGCCAGCGGAGATGATAGCAATCAGCCCCAGCATTTT
CDR3aa: CASGDDSNQPQHF

j_gene: TRBJ2-3
d_gene: NA
abundance: NA
v_gene: TRBV2
CDR3nt: TGTGCCAGCAATCAGGGCACAGATACGCAGTATTTT
CDR3aa: CASNQGTDTQYF

j_gene: TRBJ2-5
d_gene: TRBD1
abundance: NA
v_gene: TRBV18
CDR3nt: TGTGCCAGCTCACCACCAGGACAGGACCAAGAGACCCAGTACTTC
CDR3aa: CASSPPGQDQETQYF

j_gene: TRBJ2-5
d_gene: TRBD2
abundance: NA
v_gene: TRBV3-1/TRBV3-2
CDR3nt: TGTGCCAGCCGACGTGGCGGGGGAGAGACCCAGTACTTC
CDR3aa: CASRRGGGETQYF

j_gene: TRBJ1-6
d_gene: NA
abundance: NA
v_gene: TRBV7-3
CDR3nt: TGTGCCAGCAGCGACGATAAGGGGAATTCACCCCTCCACTTT
CDR3aa: CASSDDKGNSPLHF

j_gene: TRBJ1-5
d_gene: NA
abundance: once
v_gene: TRBV7-2
CDR3nt: TGTGCCAGCAGCTTAGGTTTGGGGAGTCAGCCCCAGCATTTT
CDR3aa: CASSLGLGSQPQHF

j_gene: TRBJ1-6
d_gene: NA
abundance: few
v_gene: TRBV30
CDR3nt: TGTGCCTGGGCTATCCCGGGGGGTAAAAATTCACCCCTCCACTTT
CDR3aa: CAWAIPGGKNSPLHF

j_gene: TRBJ2-7
d_gene: TRBD2
abundance: few
v_gene: TRBV5-1
CDR3nt: TGCGCCAGCAGGGAGACTAGCGCCTCCTACGAGCAGTACTTC
CDR3aa: CASRETSASYEQYF

j_gene: TRBJ2-5
d_gene: TRBD1
abundance: NA
v_gene: TRBV9
CDR3nt: TGTGCCAGCAGCATACAGGGGGCCAGGGAGACCCAGTACTTC
CDR3aa: CASSIQGARETQYF

j_gene: TRBJ2-3
d_gene: TRBD1
abundance: NA
v_gene: TRBV30
CDR3nt: TGTGCCTGGAGTGTACTCCGGGACAGGGTTCCCACAGATACGCAGTATTTT
CDR3aa: CAWSVLRDRVPTDTQYF

j_gene: TRBJ2-6
d_gene: TRBD2
abundance: NA
v_gene: TRBV30
CDR3nt: TGTGCCTGGAGTCGGCCCACTAGCGGGGCCCGTCGGGCTGGGGCCAACGTCCTGACTTTC
CDR3aa: CAWSRPTSGARRAGANVLTF

j_gene: TRBJ1-5
d_gene: NA
abundance: NA
v_gene: TRBV2
CDR3nt: TGTGCCAGCAGTCTAGACAGGAATAGCAATCAGCCCCAGCATTTT
CDR3aa: CASSLDRNSNQPQHF

j_gene: TRBJ2-3
d_gene: TRBD2
abundance: NA
v_gene: TRBV27
CDR3nt: TGTGCCAGCATTCTGTCGGGGGGGGGAGATACGCAGTATTTT
CDR3aa: CASILSGGGDTQYF

j_gene: TRBJ2-1
d_gene: TRBD2
abundance: once
v_gene: TRBV4-3
CDR3nt: TGCGCCAGCAGCCAGGACGTGGTTGGAGGGAGGGCCTCGGGTGAGCAGTTCTTC
CDR3aa: CASSQDVVGGRASGEQFF

j_gene: TRBJ2-1
d_gene: NA
abundance: NA
v_gene: TRBV6-5
CDR3nt: TGTGCCAGCGGGGTTGGGGAGAACAATGAGCAGTTCTTC
CDR3aa: CASGVGENNEQFF

j_gene: TRBJ2-2
d_gene: TRBD1
abundance: few
v_gene: TRBV12-5
CDR3nt: TGTGCTAGTGGTTTGGTACGCTCCCCCGCCGGGACAGGTAGCACCGGGGAGCTGTTTTTT
CDR3aa: CASGLVRSPAGTGSTGELFF

j_gene: TRBJ2-7
d_gene: TRBD2
abundance: NA
v_gene: TRBV15
CDR3nt: TGTGCCACCAGCAGGAGCGGGAGTACTTCCGAGCAGTACTTC
CDR3aa: CATSRSGSTSEQYF

j_gene: TRBJ1-4
d_gene: NA
abundance: NA
v_gene: TRBV27
CDR3nt: TGTGCCAGCAGTTTATTGGCTTCTAATGAAAAACTGTTTTTT
CDR3aa: CASSLLASNEKLFF

j_gene: TRBJ1-1
d_gene: TRBD1
abundance: NA
v_gene: TRBV9
CDR3nt: TGTGCCAGCAGCCCGGGACAGGGGGGCGGTGTCACTGAAGCTTTCTTT
CDR3aa: CASSPGQGGGVTEAFF

j_gene: TRBJ1-4
d_gene: NA
abundance: NA
v_gene: TRBV5-4
CDR3nt: TGTGCCAGCAGCCCCGACCCGGAGGAAAAACTGTTTTTT
CDR3aa: CASSPDPEEKLFF

j_gene: TRBJ1-1
d_gene: NA
abundance: NA
v_gene: TRBV5-1
CDR3nt: TGCGCCAGCAGCTTTAACACAGGGAGCATGAACACTGAAGCTTTCTTT
CDR3aa: CASSFNTGSMNTEAFF

j_gene: TRBJ2-3
d_gene: TRBD2
abundance: NA
v_gene: TRBV7-3
CDR3nt: TGTGCCAGCAGCTCGCCGGAGGGAGCGGGAGGTGGGGATTTT
CDR3aa: CASSSPEGAGGGDF

j_gene: TRBJ2-2
d_gene: TRBD1
abundance: few
v_gene: TRBV18
CDR3nt: TGTGCCAGCTCACTCTATGGACAGGGGTACACCGGGGAGCTGTTTTTT
CDR3aa: CASSLYGQGYTGELFF

j_gene: TRBJ1-6
d_gene: NA
abundance: NA
v_gene: TRBV30
CDR3nt: TGTGCCTGGAGTAAGGGGGTAGAGTCACCCCTCCACTTT
CDR3aa: CAWSKGVESPLHF

j_gene: TRBJ1-1
d_gene: TRBD1
abundance: few
v_gene: TRBV7-9
CDR3nt: TGTGCCAGCAGCTTCCCCGGGACAGGGTATGTTGTAACTGAAGCTTTCTTT
CDR3aa: CASSFPGTGYVVTEAFF

j_gene: TRBJ1-6
d_gene: TRBD1
abundance: once
v_gene: TRBV5-1
CDR3nt: TGCGCCAGCAGCTCCGGGACAGGGGGCTACTCACCCCTCCACTTT
CDR3aa: CASSSGTGGYSPLHF

j_gene: TRBJ2-3
d_gene: NA
abundance: NA
v_gene: TRBV13
CDR3nt: TGTGCCAGCAGCTGGTACTATACGCAGTATTTT
CDR3aa: CASSWYYTQYF

j_gene: TRBJ1-3
d_gene: NA
abundance: NA
v_gene: TRBV5-1
CDR3nt: TGCGCCAGCAGCTTGGCTACCTACTCTGGAAACACCATATATTTT
CDR3aa: CASSLATYSGNTIYF

j_gene: TRBJ1-2
d_gene: TRBD1
abundance: NA
v_gene: TRBV7-2
CDR3nt: TGTGCCAGCAGTTCCTCCGGGACAGGGGGACGGAGGAGTGGCTACACCTTC
CDR3aa: CASSSSGTGGRRSGYTF

j_gene: TRBJ2-1
d_gene: NA
abundance: NA
v_gene: TRBV5-1
CDR3nt: TGCGCCAGCAGCTTGGAAACGGGAAGGTACAATGAGCAGTTCTTC
CDR3aa: CASSLETGRYNEQFF

j_gene: TRBJ1-2
d_gene: NA
abundance: NA
v_gene: TRBV30
CDR3nt: TGTGCCTGGAGTATGTCAGCGTTAAAGGATGGCTACACCTTC
CDR3aa: CAWSMSALKDGYTF

j_gene: TRBJ1-3
d_gene: NA
abundance: NA
v_gene: TRBV7-8
CDR3nt: TGTGCCAGCAGCGTACAAGGAAACACCATATATTTT
CDR3aa: CASSVQGNTIYF

j_gene: TRBJ1-2
d_gene: NA
abundance: once
v_gene: TRBV4-3
CDR3nt: TGCGCCAGCAGCCAAGGGTATGCGGGTAGAGCCTCTAACTATGGCTACACCTTC
CDR3aa: CASSQGYAGRASNYGYTF

j_gene: TRBJ1-6
d_gene: TRBD1
abundance: NA
v_gene: TRBV6-4
CDR3nt: TGTGCCAGCAGAGTACAGGGGGCGGTGGATTCACCCCTCCACTTT
CDR3aa: CASRVQGAVDSPLHF

j_gene: TRBJ2-3
d_gene: NA
abundance: NA
v_gene: TRBV7-6
CDR3nt: TGTGCCAGCGCGACAGATACGCAGTATTTT
CDR3aa: CASATDTQYF

j_gene: TRBJ1-4
d_gene: NA
abundance: NA
v_gene: TRBV18
CDR3nt: TGTGCCAGCTCACCTGCCGTAGCGGGTGAAAAACTGTTTTTT
CDR3aa: CASSPAVAGEKLFF

j_gene: TRBJ1-1
d_gene: NA
abundance: NA
v_gene: TRBV15
CDR3nt: TGTGCCACCAGCAGAGACCTCAGGTGGGACACTGAAGCTTTCTTT
CDR3aa: CATSRDLRWDTEAFF

j_gene: TRBJ2-5
d_gene: NA
abundance: few
v_gene: TRBV19
CDR3nt: TGTGCCAGTAGTAAGACCCCAGAGAGAGGGCGGGAGACCCAGTACTTC
CDR3aa: CASSKTPERGRETQYF

j_gene: TRBJ1-1
d_gene: NA
abundance: NA
v_gene: TRBV7-9
CDR3nt: TGTGCCAGCAGCTCCCTAATGAACACTGAAGCTTTCTTT
CDR3aa: CASSSLMNTEAFF

j_gene: TRBJ2-2
d_gene: TRBD2
abundance: NA
v_gene: TRBV24-1
CDR3nt: TGTGCCACCAGTGATCGAGTAGCGGGAGTTCACACCGGGGAGCTGTTTTTT
CDR3aa: CATSDRVAGVHTGELFF

j_gene: TRBJ2-5
d_gene: TRBD2
abundance: NA
v_gene: TRBV7-2
CDR3nt: TGTGCCAGCAGCTCTCCTAGCGGGAGAGGAGAGACCCAGTACTTC
CDR3aa: CASSSPSGRGETQYF

j_gene: TRBJ2-5
d_gene: TRBD2
abundance: NA
v_gene: TRBV28
CDR3nt: TGTGCCAGCTGCCCAGCGGGATATCGAGTGAAAGGAGAGACCCAGTACTTC
CDR3aa: CASCPAGYRVKGETQYF

j_gene: TRBJ1-3
d_gene: NA
abundance: NA
v_gene: TRBV7-9
CDR3nt: TGTGCCAGCAGCCTCAATCGGGACATCTTTGGAAACACCATATATTTT
CDR3aa: CASSLNRDIFGNTIYF

j_gene: TRBJ1-1
d_gene: NA
abundance: NA
v_gene: TRBV19
CDR3nt: TGTGCCAGCCTGACAGGGAACACTGAAGCTTTCTTT
CDR3aa: CASLTGNTEAFF

j_gene: TRBJ1-1
d_gene: TRBD1
abundance: NA
v_gene: TRBV19
CDR3nt: TGTGCCAGTAGCGACAGGGGGCTTTTGAACACTGAAGCTTTCTTT
CDR3aa: CASSDRGLLNTEAFF

j_gene: TRBJ2-1
d_gene: NA
abundance: NA
v_gene: TRBV5-1
CDR3nt: TGCGCCAGCAGCTTATTACTAGCTGGCAATGAGCAGTTCTTC
CDR3aa: CASSLLLAGNEQFF

j_gene: TRBJ1-1
d_gene: TRBD1
abundance: NA
v_gene: TRBV5-6
CDR3nt: TGTGCCAGCACCCCACCACAGGGGGCACGGAACACTGAAGCTTTCTTT
CDR3aa: CASTPPQGARNTEAFF

j_gene: TRBJ1-6
d_gene: TRBD1
abundance: many
v_gene: TRBV5-1
CDR3nt: TGCGCCAGCAGTTCAGGGACAGAGCTCTTATCACCCCTCCACTTT
CDR3aa: CASSSGTELLSPLHF

j_gene: TRBJ2-1
d_gene: TRBD2
abundance: NA
v_gene: TRBV5-1
CDR3nt: TGCGCCAGCAGCGACAAGCGGGGGAGTTTCAATGAGCAGTTCTTC
CDR3aa: CASSDKRGSFNEQFF

j_gene: TRBJ1-2
d_gene: NA
abundance: NA
v_gene: TRBV6-2/TRBV6-3
CDR3nt: TGTGCCAGCAGTTACTCGAATTATGCGGAGGTCGGCTACACCTTC
CDR3aa: CASSYSNYAEVGYTF

j_gene: TRBJ2-1
d_gene: NA
abundance: NA
v_gene: TRBV15
CDR3nt: TGTGCCACCAGCAGAGCTTACGGGGGGCGGTCGAATGAGCAGTTCTTC
CDR3aa: CATSRAYGGRSNEQFF

j_gene: TRBJ2-1
d_gene: NA
abundance: NA
v_gene: TRBV7-9
CDR3nt: TGTGCCAGCAGCCGAGACAGGTACAATGAGCAGTTCTTC
CDR3aa: CASSRDRYNEQFF